Listed here is a single T cell receptor (beta chain). Its target is not known. Using a J-beta primer mix together with a sample-barcoded 5' primer, a second PCR was run for roughly 7 to 11 cycles. Each CDR3 protein gets one entry after TCRdb re-called the 5' RACE reads with MiXCR. Of about 730,000 distinct CDR3 sequences listed, roughly 45% are singletons. There are 13 residues in the CDR3. V dropped 5 bases and J dropped 3 bases, with 13 bases sitting between them. In germline, CDR1 is DFQATT, CDR2 SNEGSKA (reference sequence). This record comes from a study of blood T cells in healthy people across ages. General observations from the study: There was no known CMV status for donors, so expanded clonotype changes were possibly confounded. Whereas aged donors had fewer naive CD4+ cells, long-lived donors had more of them and higher diversity.

The rearrangement joins TRBV20-1 to TRBJ2-5; tentatively, D is TRBD1 (5 bases). Sequencing was performed on blood. The sequence came from a woman aged 60-70 years in good health. CDR3 in amino acids: CSASDTSKETQYF. The CDR3 DNA sequence: TGCAGTGCTTCGGACACCTCTAAAGAGACCCAGTACTTC.